The 21 T cell receptor beta chains below all came from one sample that was sequenced in a study of T-cell memory formation after mild COVID-19. MiXCR, applied by TCRdb to the 5' RACE reads, yields one record per CDR3 protein. Here the sample spans hundreds of thousands of distinct CDR3 sequences, roughly 15% being singletons. The sequenced material came from PBMCs or a T cell subset sorted from them (not recorded which). The source is a man aged 18 to 30 who had mild COVID-19 (a few samples of this study predate the infection). Cell type and time point are not known.

The CDR3 bases are TGCGCCAGCAGCCAAGCCGAACAGGGGAAAAATTCACCCCTCCACTTT. Residues: CASSQAEQGKNSPLHF. The chain combines TRBV4-1 with TRBJ1-6, with 7 bases fitting TRBD1. CDR1 and CDR2 from the germline V gene are MGHRA and YSYEKL. The CDR3 runs 16 residues. The V gene end was trimmed by 1 base and the J gene end by 7 bases; junction bases not matched to a gene: 7.

There are many counts of this clonotype. The gene calls are TRBV9 and TRBJ2-7, with D possibly being TRBD1 (5 bases). Germline V gene lookup returns CDR1 SGDLS and CDR2 YYNGEE. V lost 0 bases and J lost 2, with 12 bases in between. The CDR3 runs to 15 residues. This CDR3 is CASSVGQGLTYEQYF. The CDR3 DNA sequence: TGTGCCAGCAGCGTAGGGCAGGGCTTAACCTACGAGCAGTACTTC. Together with reference TRBV9 and TRBJ2-7, the CDR3 gives the full variable domain: DSGVTQTPKHLITATGQRVTLRCSPRSGDLSVYWYQQSLDQGLQFLIQYYNGEERAKGNILERFSAQQFPDLHSELNLSSLELGDSALYFCASSVGQGLTYEQYFGPGTRLTVT.

V usage is TRBV7-2 and J usage is TRBJ2-2; D gene unclear. CDR1 and CDR2 (germline): SGHTA, FQGNSA. This CDR3 comprises 13 residues. Trimming cost V 2 bases and J 4 bases, with 5 bases left between them. For the CDR3, the DNA is TGTGCCAGCAGCTTATATGGCACCGGGGAGCTGTTTTTT. Protein: CASSLYGTGELFF.

This clonotype was seen more than once but under ten times. CDR3 region: CASSQIPGGGNIQYF. In DNA, the CDR3 is TGCGCCAGCAGCCAGATCCCAGGGGGTGGGAACATTCAGTACTTC. The chain recombines TRBV5-1 with TRBJ2-4, with 7 bases matching TRBD1. The CDR3 loop spans 15 amino acids. Germline lookup yields CDR1 SGHRS and CDR2 YFSETQ. Trimming took 4 bases from V and 7 from J; bases not matched to a gene: 11.

This clonotype came up a few times. This chain links TRBV7-9 with TRBJ1-2, with 11 bases lining up with TRBD1. This CDR3 contains 16 residues. The junction had 3 bases not matched to a gene; V was cut back by 0 bases and J by 3 bases. CDR1 and CDR2 (germline): SEHNR, FQNEAQ (reference sequence). The CDR3 is CASSLARDRGYYGYTF. The CDR3, as DNA: TGTGCCAGCAGCTTAGCCCGGGACAGGGGGTACTATGGCTACACCTTC.

This clonotype was recorded a few times. This chain joins TRBV7-9 and TRBJ2-3, with TRBD1 matching 7 bases. V shed 5 bases, J shed 11 bases, and the junction held 4 bases outside the gene matches. Germline V gene sequence: CDR1 SEHNR, CDR2 FQNEAQ (reference sequence). This CDR3 is 11 amino acids long. The CDR3 DNA reads as TGTGCCAGCAGCGGACAGGAAAAGCAGTATTTT. This sequence encodes CASSGQEKQYF.

This clonotype was picked up a small number of times. The V and J genes are TRBV28 and TRBJ2-1; 14 nucleotides line up with TRBD2. This CDR3 is 19 amino acids long. Germline-derived CDR1 and CDR2 are MDHEN and SYDVKM. The V gene end was trimmed by 1 base and the J gene end by 0 bases; junction bases not matched to a gene: 5. The CDR3 nucleotides read TGTGCCAGCAGTTTATCGGGGACTAGCGGGGGCCGCTCCTACAATGAGCAGTTCTTC. Its translation: CASSLSGTSGGRSYNEQFF. Full variable domain (remainder filled in from reference TRBV28 and TRBJ2-1): DVKVTQSSRYLVKRTGEKVFLECVQDMDHENMFWYRQDPGLGLRLIYFSYDVKMKEKGDIPEGYSVSREKKERFSLILESASTNQTSMYLCASSLSGTSGGRSYNEQFFGPGTRLTVL.

This sequence joins TRBV5-1 and TRBJ2-2; TRBD2 might be the D (5 bases). The CDR3 is made up of 16 amino acids. V was trimmed by 4 bases and J by 4 bases, leaving 17 bases between them. Germline loops: CDR1 SGHRS, CDR2 YFSETQ. Written as DNA, the CDR3 is TGCGCCAGCAGCCCCTTTACGGGTGAGGGCACCGGGGAGCTGTTTTTT. It translates to CASSPFTGEGTGELFF.

The chain uses TRBV6-6 and TRBJ1-6; no reliable D call. The germline V gene has CDR1 MNHNY and CDR2 SVGAGI (reference sequence). The CDR3 is 11 amino acids. Trimming left V 8 bases short and J 7 bases short, with 6 bases between. In DNA form, the CDR3 reads TGTGCCAGCTCCGTAAATTCACCCCTCCACTTT. Translating gives CASSVNSPLHF.

Ten or more counts support this clonotype. This rearrangement joins TRBV7-3 to TRBJ2-7; D is ambiguous. V gave up 2 bases and J gave up 1 base, with 6 bases separating them. From germline, CDR1 is SGHTA and CDR2 FQGTGA. This CDR3 contains 13 residues. CDR3 DNA sequence: TGTGCCAGCAGCTTAGGGGTTTCCTACGAGCAGTACTTC. It encodes CASSLGVSYEQYF.

The genes are TRBV20-1 and TRBJ2-1; D may correspond to TRBD1 or TRBD2 (6 bases each). V lost 3 bases to trimming and J lost 2 bases, with 11 bases between them. CDR3 length equals 14 residues. Germline values: CDR1 DFQATT, CDR2 SNEGSKA (reference sequence). The CDR3 here is CSASPGATYNEQFF. In nucleotides, the CDR3 is TGCAGTGCTAGCCCGGGGGCCACCTACAATGAGCAGTTCTTC.

The V and J genes are TRBV24-1 and TRBJ2-3; no reliable D call. Germline lookup yields CDR1 KGHDR and CDR2 SFDVKD. Trimming cost V 7 bases and J 5 bases, with 12 bases left between them. There are 13 residues in the CDR3. DNA for the CDR3: TGTGCCACCAGCGCGACCGTAAGAGATACGCAGTATTTT. Translation: CATSATVRDTQYF.

The chain links TRBV7-9 to TRBJ1-1; the D is unclear. The V end was cut by 4 bases, the J end by 0 bases, with 6 bases between. Germline CDR1 is SEHNR and CDR2 is FQNEAQ (reference sequence). CDR3 length: 13 amino acids. DNA of the CDR3: TGTGCCAGCAGCTCCGTCATGAACACTGAAGCTTTCTTT. Translation gives CASSSVMNTEAFF.

There are a few counts of this clonotype. V gene TRBV7-9 combines with J gene TRBJ2-7, with D perhaps assigned TRBD1 or TRBD2 (5 bases each). Germline loops: CDR1 SEHNR, CDR2 FQNEAQ (reference sequence). V lost 5 bases and J 2 bases, leaving 16 bases between the germline ends. This CDR3 comprises 15 residues. CDR3 bases: TGTGCCAGCAGCCCCGGGAACAGGCCTCCCTACGAGCAGTACTTC. Encoded protein: CASSPGNRPPYEQYF.

The V gene is TRBV6-1, the J gene TRBJ1-2; D remains unclear. This CDR3 contains 12 residues. V was pared by 9 bases and J by 8 bases, with 16 bases between. From germline, CDR1 is MNHNS and CDR2 SASEGT. CDR3 loop: CASFRVTRGYTF. In DNA form, the CDR3 reads TGTGCCAGTTTCCGGGTTACTCGAGGCTACACCTTC.

There are a few counts of this clonotype. V gene TRBV10-3 combines with J gene TRBJ2-5; no clear D gene. V was shortened by 0 bases and J by 3 bases, with 8 bases between the two germline ends. Germline V gene lookup returns CDR1 ENHRY and CDR2 SYGVKD. The CDR3 has 14 amino acids. The CDR3 region is CAISESAGEETQYF. The CDR3 coding sequence is TGTGCCATCAGTGAGTCGGCCGGAGAAGAGACCCAGTACTTC.

This clonotype has ten or more counts. The chain combines TRBV9 with TRBJ1-1; D unresolved. Germline V gene data show CDR1 as SGDLS and CDR2 as YYNGEE. Trimming removed 0 bases at V and 0 bases at J, with 9 bases between. The CDR3 runs 15 residues. The CDR3 region has the DNA TGTGCCAGCAGCGTAGGAGTGGCCCTGAACACTGAAGCTTTCTTT. It codes for CASSVGVALNTEAFF.

In this sample, this clonotype turned up a few times. The chain employs TRBV14 and TRBJ2-1; the D gene is possibly TRBD1 (5 bases). The CDR3 consists of 17 residues. Germline CDR1 is SGHDN and CDR2 is FVKESK. V gave up 4 bases and J gave up 0 bases, with 16 bases separating them. The CDR3 is CASSPGDRDFSYNEQFF. The CDR3 region has the DNA TGTGCCAGCAGCCCCGGCGACAGAGACTTCTCCTACAATGAGCAGTTCTTC.

This clonotype was seen only a few times. This chain joins TRBV20-1 and TRBJ2-7; 7 nucleotides line up with TRBD2. This CDR3 region has 14 residues. V lost 1 base to trimming and J lost 5 bases; unmatched junction nucleotides: 8. CDR1 is DFQATT, CDR2 SNEGSKA, per germline (reference sequence). The CDR3, as DNA: TGCAGTGCTAGAGTTCCCCGGGGGGATAACGAGCAGTACGTC. Its translation is CSARVPRGDNEQYV.

This clonotype was detected a few times. This rearrangement joins TRBV11-3 to TRBJ2-1; D is possibly TRBD2 (5 bases). Germline CDR1 reads SGHNT; CDR2 reads YENEEA. V was shortened by 0 bases and J by 0 bases, with 15 bases between the two germline ends. This CDR3 has 18 amino acids. The CDR3 reads CASSLDQSGSTSYNEQFF. The CDR3 DNA is TGTGCCAGCAGCTTAGATCAGTCGGGATCAACCTCCTACAATGAGCAGTTCTTC.

This chain joins TRBV30 and TRBJ1-1; D is ambiguous. V gave up 2 bases and J gave up 2 bases, with 18 bases separating them. CDR1 and CDR2 (germline): GTSNPN, SVGIG (reference sequence). The CDR3 consists of 16 residues. The CDR3 sequence: CAWSPRPGQGNTEAFF. The DNA of the CDR3 is TGTGCCTGGAGTCCCCGTCCCGGCCAAGGCAACACTGAAGCTTTCTTT.